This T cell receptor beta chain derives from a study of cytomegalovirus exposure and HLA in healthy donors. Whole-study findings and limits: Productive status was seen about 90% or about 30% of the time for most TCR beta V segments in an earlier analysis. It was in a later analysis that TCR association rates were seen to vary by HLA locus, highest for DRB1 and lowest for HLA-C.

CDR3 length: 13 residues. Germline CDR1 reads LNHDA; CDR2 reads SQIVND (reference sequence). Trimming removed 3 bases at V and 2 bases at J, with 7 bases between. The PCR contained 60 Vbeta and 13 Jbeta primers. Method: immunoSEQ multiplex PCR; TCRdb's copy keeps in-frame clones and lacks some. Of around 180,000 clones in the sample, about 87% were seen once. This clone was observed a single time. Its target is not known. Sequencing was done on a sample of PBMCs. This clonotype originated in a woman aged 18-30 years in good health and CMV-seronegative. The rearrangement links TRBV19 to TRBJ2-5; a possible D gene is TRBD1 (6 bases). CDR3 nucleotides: TGTGCCAGTAGTATGGACAGACAAGAGACCCAGTACTTC. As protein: CASSMDRQETQYF.